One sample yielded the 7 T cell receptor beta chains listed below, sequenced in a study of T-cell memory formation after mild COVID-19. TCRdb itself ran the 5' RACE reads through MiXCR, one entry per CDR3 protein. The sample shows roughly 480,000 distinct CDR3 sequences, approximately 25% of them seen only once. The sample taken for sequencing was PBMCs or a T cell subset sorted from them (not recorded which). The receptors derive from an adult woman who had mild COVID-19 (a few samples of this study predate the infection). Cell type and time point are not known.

This chain's CDR3 is CASSPKIAGGPFEQYF. Written as DNA, the CDR3 is TGTGCCAGCAGCCCCAAGATAGCGGGGGGGCCTTTCGAGCAGTACTTC. The gene calls are TRBV11-2 and TRBJ2-7; TRBD2 aligns across 11 bases. The CDR3 has 16 residues. From germline, CDR1 is SGHAT and CDR2 FQNNGV. The junction had 12 bases not matched to a gene; V was cut back by 5 bases and J by 6 bases.

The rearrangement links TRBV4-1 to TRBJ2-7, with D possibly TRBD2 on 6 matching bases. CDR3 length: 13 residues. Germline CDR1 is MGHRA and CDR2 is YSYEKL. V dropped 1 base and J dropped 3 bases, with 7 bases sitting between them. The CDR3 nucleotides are TGCGCCAGCAGCCAAGGGCGGGACTACGAGCAGTACTTC. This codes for CASSQGRDYEQYF.

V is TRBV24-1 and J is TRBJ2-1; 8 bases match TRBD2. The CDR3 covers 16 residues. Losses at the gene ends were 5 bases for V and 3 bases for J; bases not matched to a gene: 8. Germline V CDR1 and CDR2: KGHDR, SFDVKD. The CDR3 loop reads CATSGLAGSDYNEQFF. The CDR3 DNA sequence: TGTGCCACCAGTGGGTTAGCGGGGTCAGACTACAATGAGCAGTTCTTC.

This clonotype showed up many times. The CDR3 DNA reads TGTGCCAGCAGCCTCTACGAGCAGTACTTC. It translates to CASSLYEQYF. The rearrangement links TRBV2 to TRBJ2-7; no clear D gene. This CDR3 is 10 amino acids long. Germline V gene sequence: CDR1 SNHLY, CDR2 FYNNEI. V was clipped by 6 bases and J by 3 bases, with 3 bases between them. The complete variable domain, with remaining parts taken from reference TRBV2 and TRBJ2-7, reads EPEVTQTPSHQVTQMGQEVILRCVPISNHLYFYWYRQILGQKVEFLVSFYNNEISEKSEIFDDQFSVERPDGSNFTLKIRSTKLEDSAMYFCASSLYEQYFGPGTRLTVT.

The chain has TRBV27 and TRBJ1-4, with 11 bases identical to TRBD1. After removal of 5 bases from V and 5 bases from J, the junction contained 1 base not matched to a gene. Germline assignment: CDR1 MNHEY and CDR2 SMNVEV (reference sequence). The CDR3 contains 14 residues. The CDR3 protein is CASSRDRGNEKLFF. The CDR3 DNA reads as TGTGCCAGCAGTCGGGACAGGGGGAATGAAAAACTGTTTTTT.

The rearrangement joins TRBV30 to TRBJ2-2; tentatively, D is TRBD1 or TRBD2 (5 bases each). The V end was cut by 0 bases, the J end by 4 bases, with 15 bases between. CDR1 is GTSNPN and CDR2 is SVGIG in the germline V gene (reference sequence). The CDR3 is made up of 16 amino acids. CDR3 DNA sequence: TGTGCCTGGAGTGTAGTCTTGGGGACGGGCACCGGGGAGCTGTTTTTT. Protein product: CAWSVVLGTGTGELFF.

The CDR3 spells CASSPQAYSGANVLTF. CDR3 sequence (DNA): TGTGCCAGCTCACCCCAGGCCTACTCTGGGGCCAACGTCCTGACTTTC. This rearrangement joins TRBV18 to TRBJ2-6; D not resolved. Trimming removed 3 bases from V and 0 bases from J, with 9 bases in between. Germline V gives CDR1 KGHSH, CDR2 LQKENI. The length of the CDR3 is 16 residues.